This record covers a single T cell receptor beta chain. The sample comes from a study of blood T cell repertoires in COVID-19. Per the germline V gene, CDR1 is SGHRS and CDR2 is YFSETQ. The V and J ends lost 0 bases and 6 bases respectively, with 9 bases between them. This CDR3 has 13 amino acids. As originally analysed: Quantification of nucleated cells was approximated via reference gene primer amplification. Here immunoSEQ multiplex PCR was the method, and the copy in TCRdb shows in-frame clones only, minus some. That table supplies the V and J calls and clone size; D and trimming were determined from the DNA. The table has 35,000 to 45,000 clones, roughly nine tenths seen once.

The genes are TRBV5-1 and TRBJ1-2, with D tentatively TRBD1 (6 bases). The sequenced sample was peripheral blood. The TCR comes from a human donor in a cohort sampled during active COVID-19. The CDR3 DNA reads TGCGCCAGCAGCTTGGTCCCAGGGGATGGCTACACCTTC. This sequence encodes CASSLVPGDGYTF.